This T cell receptor beta chain was identified during a study of blood T cell repertoires in COVID-19. This clone was seen only a few times. Using immunoSEQ multiplex PCR, the repertoire was profiled, and TCRdb retains in-frame clones only, with some absent. Found here are around 25,000 clones, 88% of them singletons; the top ten hold 6.5% to 8.5%. Sequenced: peripheral blood. The TCR comes from a woman aged 45-60 years with active COVID-19.

The CDR3 region is CASRLSPSTDTQYF. The CDR3 DNA reads TGTGCCAGCAGGCTAAGCCCTAGCACAGATACGCAGTATTTT. The V gene is TRBV27, the J gene TRBJ2-3; D not certain. With 6 bases removed from V and 0 bases from J, the gap between germline ends came to 10 bases. The V gene's germline CDR1 is MNHEY and CDR2 SMNVEV (reference sequence). This CDR3 region has 14 residues.